Below are 26 T cell receptor beta chains sequenced from a single sample in a study of T cell responses to AZD1222 COVID-19 vaccine. Libraries were prepared by immunoSEQ multiplex PCR; TCRdb keeps only in-frame clonotypes and omits some of them. Here the sample spans under 130,000 clones, nearly 90% being singletons. The sequenced sample was peripheral blood, obtained 28 days after the second AZD1222 dose. These receptors came from an adult who received the AZD1222 COVID-19 vaccine.

The chain recombines TRBV10-3 with TRBJ2-5, with TRBD1 matching 11 bases. This CDR3 comprises 17 residues. The V gene's germline CDR1 is ENHRY and CDR2 SYGVKD. V gave up 2 bases and J gave up 2 bases; unmatched junction bases: 7. The CDR3 sequence is CAISEPGQGERQETQYF. For the CDR3, the DNA is TGTGCCATCAGTGAGCCGGGACAGGGGGAAAGGCAAGAGACCCAGTACTTC.

The chain links TRBV11-2 to TRBJ1-1; D uncertain. This CDR3 contains 14 residues. The germline V and J ends were trimmed by 5 bases and 0 bases, with 10 bases remaining between them. In germline, CDR1 is SGHAT, CDR2 FQNNGV. The DNA for the CDR3 is TGTGCCAGCAGCGCCAGGTCGATGAACACTGAAGCTTTCTTT. This translates into CASSARSMNTEAFF.

The rearrangement joins TRBV9 to TRBJ1-1; no clear D. V was cut by 4 bases and J by 2 bases, with 12 bases left in between. This CDR3 has 14 amino acids. The germline V gene has CDR1 SGDLS and CDR2 YYNGEE. The CDR3 loop reads CASSRLGVNTEAFF. As DNA, the CDR3 is TGTGCCAGCAGCCGTCTCGGTGTCAACACTGAAGCTTTCTTT.

This chain connects TRBV19 to TRBJ2-1; a possible D gene is TRBD2 (5 bases). V lost 3 bases, J lost 8 bases, and 11 bases lay in between. The CDR3 extends over 13 amino acids. Per germline, CDR1 LNHDA and CDR2 SQIVND (reference sequence). The CDR3 nucleotides read TGTGCCAGTAGTATGCTAGCCGGGCATGAGCAGTTCTTC. Translating gives CASSMLAGHEQFF.

The chain couples TRBV11-3 to TRBJ2-2, with 8 bases identical to TRBD1. The CDR3 consists of 17 residues. The germline CDR1 and CDR2 sequences are SGHNT and YENEEA. Trimming at V came to 4 bases and at J to 4 bases, leaving 11 bases not matched to a gene. The CDR3 sequence: CASSYQKTGAATGELFF. CDR3 DNA sequence: TGTGCCAGCAGCTACCAAAAGACAGGGGCGGCCACCGGGGAGCTGTTTTTT.

The chain links TRBV11-3 to TRBJ1-1; TRBD1 aligns across 7 bases. V gave up 0 bases and J gave up 5 bases; unmatched junction bases: 9. The germline V gene encodes CDR1 SGHNT and CDR2 YENEEA. The CDR3 contains 16 residues. CDR3 protein: CASSLEQGRIATEAFF. The CDR3 DNA reads as TGTGCCAGCAGCTTAGAACAGGGGAGAATAGCTACTGAAGCTTTCTTT.

The CDR3 is CASSPLGRGDTEAFF. Here the CDR3 DNA reads TGTGCCAGCAGTCCCTTGGGCAGGGGTGACACTGAAGCTTTCTTT. The chain has TRBV28 and TRBJ1-1, with D tentatively TRBD1 (6 bases). This CDR3 is 15 amino acids long. The V gene's germline CDR1 is MDHEN and CDR2 SYDVKM. The V end was cut by 5 bases, the J end by 3 bases, with 16 bases between.

The chain carries TRBV28 and TRBJ1-2; a possible D gene is TRBD1 (5 bases). V lost 5 bases, J lost 4 bases, and 11 bases lay in between. CDR1 MDHEN and CDR2 SYDVKM come from the germline V gene. This CDR3 contains 13 residues. CDR3 in amino acids: CASSPEGPYGYTF. In DNA, the CDR3 is TGTGCCAGCAGTCCTGAGGGGCCCTATGGCTACACCTTC.

This sequence joins TRBV23-1 and TRBJ1-2; D is unclear. TRBV23-1 is placed among ORFs of uncertain function. Trimming pared 6 bases from V and 4 bases from J, leaving 9 bases between. The CDR3 contains 12 residues. The CDR3 here is CASRRDSYGYTF. The CDR3 DNA reads as TGCGCCAGCAGAAGGGATAGCTATGGCTACACCTTC.

The rearrangement joins TRBV7-2 to TRBJ2-3, with unresolved D. The CDR3 has 14 amino acids. V was pared by 4 bases and J by 4 bases, with 12 bases between. CDR1 is SGHTA, CDR2 FQGNSA, per germline. CDR3 sequence reads: CASSSGLGADTQYF. The CDR3, as DNA: TGTGCCAGCAGCTCGGGCCTTGGGGCAGATACGCAGTATTTT.

The chain recombines TRBV27 with TRBJ2-3; D tentatively fits TRBD1 or TRBD2 (5 bases each). The CDR3 has 15 amino acids. The V end was cut by 4 bases, the J end by 0 bases, with 11 bases between. CDR1 is MNHEY, CDR2 SMNVEV, per germline (reference sequence). The CDR3 nucleotides are TGTGCCAGCAGTTCAGGGAGATTTAGCACAGATACGCAGTATTTT. It codes for CASSSGRFSTDTQYF.

This sequence joins TRBV9 and TRBJ1-5; 7 bases are shared with TRBD1. After removal of 3 bases from V and 3 bases from J, the junction contained 6 bases not matched to a gene. CDR3 length: 15 amino acids. Germline V gene sequence: CDR1 SGDLS, CDR2 YYNGEE. CDR3 DNA: TGTGCCAGCAGCGCTGGGACAGAGTCCAATCAGCCCCAGCATTTT. It is translated as CASSAGTESNQPQHF.

CDR3 protein: CASSLAGVETQYF. The CDR3 nucleotides read TGTGCTAGTTCTCTAGCGGGAGTGGAGACCCAGTACTTC. This chain joins TRBV12-5 and TRBJ2-5, with 10 bases matching TRBD2. Germline CDR1 reads LGHNT; CDR2 reads FRNRAP. V dropped 8 bases and J dropped 5; count of bases not matched to a gene: 5. The CDR3 has 13 residues.

The chain combines TRBV10-3 with TRBJ2-7, with a possible D match to TRBD1 (6 bases). Looked up from germline, CDR1 is ENHRY and CDR2 is SYGVKD. V gave up 4 bases and J gave up 3 bases, with 7 bases separating them. The CDR3 contains 12 residues. The CDR3 DNA reads TGTGCCATCAGTGCAGGGGTCTACGAGCAGTACTTC. Translated, it gives CAISAGVYEQYF.

The genes are TRBV5-1 and TRBJ2-2, with TRBD2 matching 13 bases. The CDR3 contains 16 residues. Germline-derived CDR1 and CDR2 are SGHRS and YFSETQ. Trimming cost V 4 bases and J 7 bases; bases outside gene matches: 7. Here the CDR3 DNA reads TGCGCCAGCAGCCCCGGGACTAGCGGGATGGTCGGGGAGCTGTTTTTT. Amino acid sequence: CASSPGTSGMVGELFF.

The chain carries TRBV19 and TRBJ1-5, with D unclear. From germline, CDR1 is LNHDA and CDR2 SQIVND (reference sequence). V gave up 5 bases and J gave up 4 bases, with 9 bases separating them. The CDR3 runs to 13 residues. The CDR3, as DNA: TGTGCCAGTAGTTGGCAGGCAAATCAGCCCCAGCATTTT. The encoded protein is CASSWQANQPQHF.

The chain is built from TRBV5-1 and TRBJ2-1; possible D gene TRBD2, 6 bases. This CDR3 is 17 amino acids long. Germline-derived CDR1 and CDR2 are SGHRS and YFSETQ. Trimming removed 4 bases at V and 1 base at J, with 18 bases between. As DNA, the CDR3 is TGCGCCAGCAGCATCAGCGTCGGGAGTACGTCCTACAATGAGCAGTTCTTC. This translates into CASSISVGSTSYNEQFF.

The chain employs TRBV5-1 and TRBJ2-7; D is possibly TRBD2 (6 bases). CDR1 and CDR2 (germline): SGHRS, YFSETQ. The V end lost 0 bases, the J end lost 7 bases, and 17 bases lay between the germline ends. The CDR3 loop spans 15 amino acids. CDR3 residues: CASSLVGGSPGEQYF. CDR3 nucleotides: TGCGCCAGCAGCTTGGTGGGGGGATCCCCGGGGGAGCAGTACTTC. The whole variable domain, remainder taken from reference TRBV5-1 and TRBJ2-7, is KAGVTQTPRYLIKTRGQQVTLSCSPISGHRSVSWYQQTPGQGLQFLFEYFSETQRNKGNFPGRFSGRQFSNSRSEMNVSTLELGDSALYLCASSLVGGSPGEQYFGPGTRLTVT.

As to this clone: The junction differs from germline at one of its ends, possibly a read error. The chain employs TRBV7-9 and TRBJ2-7, with D unclear. Per the germline V gene, CDR1 is SEHNR and CDR2 is FQNEAQ (reference sequence). This CDR3 has 12 residues. The CDR3 DNA reads as TGTGCCAGCACCTTAGGGCTGGGAGAGCAGTACTTC. This gives the protein CASTLGLGEQYF.

The V call is TRBV9, the J call TRBJ2-2; 7 nucleotides align to TRBD2. CDR1 and CDR2 (germline): SGDLS, YYNGEE. This CDR3 is built from 15 residues. V shed 0 bases, J shed 4 bases, and the junction held 3 bases outside the gene matches. This CDR3 is CASSVGGRATGELFF. The CDR3 nucleotides read TGTGCCAGCAGCGTAGGAGGGAGGGCCACCGGGGAGCTGTTTTTT. The full variable domain, in which reference TRBV9 and TRBJ2-2 provide the parts outside the CDR3, is DSGVTQTPKHLITATGQRVTLRCSPRSGDLSVYWYQQSLDQGLQFLIQYYNGEERAKGNILERFSAQQFPDLHSELNLSSLELGDSALYFCASSVGGRATGELFFGEGSRLTVL.

V and J are TRBV4-3 and TRBJ1-4; no reliable D call. The CDR3 extends over 14 amino acids. Germline assignment: CDR1 LGHNA and CDR2 YSLEER. V was clipped by 1 base and J by 5 bases, with 8 bases between them. DNA of the CDR3: TGCGCCAGCAGCCAAGGTTCCAGGAATGAAAAACTGTTTTTT. It encodes CASSQGSRNEKLFF.

This chain joins TRBV5-4 and TRBJ2-2, with 8 positions matching TRBD1. Losses at the gene ends were 3 bases for V and 7 bases for J; bases not matched to a gene: 5. The CDR3 is made up of 14 amino acids. CDR1 SGHNT and CDR2 YYREEE come from the germline V gene (reference sequence). The CDR3 DNA sequence: TGTGCCAGCAGCTGGCAGGGGGCCAACGGGGAGCTGTTTTTT. Encoded protein: CASSWQGANGELFF.

V is TRBV7-2 and J is TRBJ2-1, with TRBD2 identical over 12 bases. The germline V gene has CDR1 SGHTA and CDR2 FQGNSA. The J segment lost 10 bases and the V segment lost 5 bases, leaving 9 bases of the junction unmatched. The CDR3 has 15 residues. This CDR3 reads CASSPLGLAGREQFF. The CDR3, as DNA: TGTGCCAGCAGCCCTTTGGGACTAGCGGGTCGGGAGCAGTTCTTC.

The chain couples TRBV5-6 to TRBJ1-2, with a possible D match to TRBD1 (6 bases). CDR3 length: 15 residues. The V and J ends lost 4 bases and 7 bases respectively, with 20 bases between them. Germline V CDR1 and CDR2: SGHDT, YYEEEE. The CDR3 DNA is TGTGCCAGCAGCCTTTACAGGGCCGGCCCGGGTGGCTACACCTTC. Translating gives CASSLYRAGPGGYTF.

This chain uses TRBV29-1 with TRBJ1-1; unclear D gene. Germline V gene sequence: CDR1 SQVTM, CDR2 ANQGSEA. The CDR3 has 13 amino acids. With 6 bases removed from V and 0 bases from J, the gap between germline ends came to 11 bases. The CDR3 DNA is TGCAGCGTCCACAGCACTATGAACACTGAAGCTTTCTTT. Translating gives CSVHSTMNTEAFF.

The chain is built from TRBV28 and TRBJ2-5; D gene ambiguous. V lost 3 bases and J 4 bases, leaving 9 bases between the germline ends. Germline V CDR1 and CDR2: MDHEN, SYDVKM. The CDR3 has 13 amino acids. As DNA, the CDR3 is TGTGCCAGCAGTTTTGGAAGGTTAGAGACCCAGTACTTC. Residues: CASSFGRLETQYF. Full variable domain (missing parts from reference TRBV28 and TRBJ2-5): DVKVTQSSRYLVKRTGEKVFLECVQDMDHENMFWYRQDPGLGLRLIYFSYDVKMKEKGDIPEGYSVSREKKERFSLILESASTNQTSMYLCASSFGRLETQYFGPGTRLLVL.